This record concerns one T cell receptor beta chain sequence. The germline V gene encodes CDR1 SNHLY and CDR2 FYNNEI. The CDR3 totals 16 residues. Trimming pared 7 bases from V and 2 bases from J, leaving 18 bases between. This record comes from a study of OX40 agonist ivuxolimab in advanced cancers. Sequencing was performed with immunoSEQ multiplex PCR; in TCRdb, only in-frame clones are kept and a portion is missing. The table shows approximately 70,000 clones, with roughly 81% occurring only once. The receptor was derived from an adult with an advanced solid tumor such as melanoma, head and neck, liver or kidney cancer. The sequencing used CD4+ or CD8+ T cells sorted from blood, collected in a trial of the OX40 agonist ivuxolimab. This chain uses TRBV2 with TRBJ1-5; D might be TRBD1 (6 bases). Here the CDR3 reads CASNAERTVGNQPQHF. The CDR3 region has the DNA TGTGCCAGCAACGCAGAACGGACAGTAGGCAATCAGCCCCAGCATTTT.